The source of this TCR beta chain is a study of patients and donors after allogeneic stem cell transplantation. The table lists this clonotype with a few counts. One entry per CDR3 protein, called by TCRdb with MiXCR from the RT-PCR reads. The sample yields about 160,000 distinct CDR3 sequences, roughly 22% seen once. Sequencing used blood, either unsorted or a sorted T cell fraction (not recorded which). This sequence was found in a human donor who was either an allogeneic HSCT recipient or a stem cell or donor lymphocyte infusion donor (not recorded which). It is not recorded whose cells these are; they may come from a transplant donor.

CDR3 protein: CASSAGFWETQYF. CDR3 DNA: TGCGCCAGCAGCGCAGGGTTTTGGGAGACCCAGTACTTC. The chain has TRBV5-1 and TRBJ2-5; possible D gene TRBD1, 5 bases. V was shortened by 4 bases and J by 5 bases, with 12 bases between the two germline ends. The germline gives CDR1 SGHRS, CDR2 YFSETQ. The CDR3 loop spans 13 amino acids.